The rows below give T cell receptor beta chains drawn from one sample of a study of blood T cell repertoires in COVID-19. The protocol was immunoSEQ multiplex PCR, while the TCRdb copy is restricted to in-frame clones and leaves out a portion. This table has tens of thousands of clones, around 86% appearing once. Sequenced input: peripheral blood. The source of these receptors is a human donor with acute or convalescent COVID-19. The donor label of this sample is uncertain. Each CDR3 is given with its conserved first and last residue. A D gene is named only where the DNA matches it firmly. Clone size is stated in some rows and not others, as once, few, many or a class when expanded.

TGTGCCAGCAGCTATCAGGGGATTGGGACCCAGTACTTC | CASSYQGIGTQYF | NA | TRBV7-2 | NA | TRBJ2-5
TGTGCCAGCAGGAGGGCCCAAAACACTGAAGCTTTCTTT | CASRRAQNTEAFF | NA | TRBV12-3/TRBV12-4 | NA | TRBJ1-1
TGTGCCAGCAGCTTGGCCCAGGGGGCGGGCTACAATGAGCAGTTCTTC | CASSLAQGAGYNEQFF | NA | TRBV7-2 | TRBD1 | TRBJ2-1
TGTGCCATCAGGGAGGGACAGATCACAGATACGCAGTATTTT | CAIREGQITDTQYF | NA | TRBV10-3 | NA | TRBJ2-3
TGTGCCAGCAGCCAAGACAGGGTTAATCAGCCCCAGCATTTT | CASSQDRVNQPQHF | NA | TRBV7-9 | TRBD1 | TRBJ1-5
TGCGCCAGCACCTCGGACAGGGGCATATCTAGCACAGATACGCAGTATTTT | CASTSDRGISSTDTQYF | NA | TRBV10-1 | TRBD1 | TRBJ2-3
TGTGCCAGCAGTTTGTTGGTAGCTAACTATGGCTACACCTTC | CASSLLVANYGYTF | NA | TRBV6-5 | NA | TRBJ1-2
TGTGCCAGCAGACAGGAGAACTATGGCTACACCTTC | CASRQENYGYTF | NA | TRBV12-3/TRBV12-4 | NA | TRBJ1-2
TGTGCCAGCAGCGTCGGGACTAGCGGGACCCAAGAGACCCAGTACTTC | CASSVGTSGTQETQYF | NA | TRBV9 | TRBD2 | TRBJ2-5
TGTGCCAGCCAAGGGGAAGCGGGAAACACCATATATTTT | CASQGEAGNTIYF | NA | TRBV7-9 | NA | TRBJ1-3
TGTGCCAGCAGTGGGGGAGGGAACACTGAAGCTTTCTTT | CASSGGGNTEAFF | NA | TRBV12-3/TRBV12-4 | NA | TRBJ1-1
TGCGCCAGCAGCCAAGAGAAATGGACTCCTGGCTACACCTTC | CASSQEKWTPGYTF | NA | TRBV4-3 | NA | TRBJ1-2
TGCGCCAGCAGCCTAATGACAGGGGAGGACACCATATATTTT | CASSLMTGEDTIYF | NA | TRBV5-1 | TRBD1 | TRBJ1-3
TGTGCCAGCAGCTCCGACAGGGTCCATGAAAAACTGTTTTTT | CASSSDRVHEKLFF | NA | TRBV7-9 | TRBD1 | TRBJ1-4
TGTGCCAGCAGCTTAGATAGAAAAGGGGGCCGCTATAATTCACCCCTCCACTTT | CASSLDRKGGRYNSPLHF | NA | TRBV11-2 | TRBD1 | TRBJ1-6
TGTGCCAGCGTCCTAGCGGGAGACAATGAGCAGTTCTTC | CASVLAGDNEQFF | few | TRBV7-8 | TRBD2 | TRBJ2-1
TGTGCCAGCAGCCTCGAAGGGGGGGCCGGCGGGGAGCTGTTTTTT | CASSLEGGAGGELFF | NA | TRBV3-1/TRBV3-2 | NA | TRBJ2-2
TGTGCCATCTCGCCCGGGGTTCAACCTGAAGCTTTCTTT | CAISPGVQPEAFF | NA | TRBV10-3 | NA | TRBJ1-1
TGTGCCAGCAGTTACAGAGAGACCCAGTACTTC | CASSYRETQYF | NA | TRBV28 | NA | TRBJ2-5
TGTGCCAGCTCACCAAGTTCGGGGGACTATGGCTACACCTTC | CASSPSSGDYGYTF | NA | TRBV18 | NA | TRBJ1-2
TGTGCCAGCAGCCAACTAGTTTCCAGCACAGATACGCAGTATTTT | CASSQLVSSTDTQYF | once | TRBV14 | NA | TRBJ2-3
TGTGCCAGCAGTTACGCGGGACTTCCTCCACCTAGCACAGATACGCAGTATTTT | CASSYAGLPPPSTDTQYF | NA | TRBV6-2/TRBV6-3 | NA | TRBJ2-3
TGTGCCAGCAGCATCTCTGCGGATACGCAGTATTTT | CASSISADTQYF | few | TRBV7-2 | NA | TRBJ2-3
TGTGCCACCAGTGATTTGCTAGATTCCACCGGGGAGCTGTTTTTT | CATSDLLDSTGELFF | once | TRBV24-1 | NA | TRBJ2-2
TGTGCTAGTGGACAAACCTCCCATCAGCCCCAGCATTTT | CASGQTSHQPQHF | NA | TRBV12-5 | NA | TRBJ1-5
TGTGCCAGCAGCTTGGCGTACGAGCAGTACTTC | CASSLAYEQYF | NA | TRBV5-8 | NA | TRBJ2-7
TGTGCCAGTAGTATAGTCGGGGGGAACACTGAAGCTTTCTTT | CASSIVGGNTEAFF | NA | TRBV19 | NA | TRBJ1-1
TGTGCCAGTAGTGACAGTTCGAACACTGAAGCTTTCTTT | CASSDSSNTEAFF | NA | TRBV19 | NA | TRBJ1-1
TGTGCCAGCACCCAGGGTGGGGATGGAGATACGCAGTATTTT | CASTQGGDGDTQYF | NA | TRBV9 | NA | TRBJ2-3
TGTGCCTGGAGTGTGGGGGACAGGGCTGAAAAACTGTTTTTT | CAWSVGDRAEKLFF | NA | TRBV30 | TRBD1 | TRBJ1-4
TGTGCCAGCAGGAGGGATTTAGCGGGAGGCCCCCACGAGCAGTACTTC | CASRRDLAGGPHEQYF | NA | TRBV2 | TRBD2 | TRBJ2-7
TGTGCCAGTGGAGGGAATATCGACGAGCAGTACTTC | CASGGNIDEQYF | NA | TRBV28 | NA | TRBJ2-7
TGTGCCAGCAGCATCCACTTGAACGAGCAGTACTTC | CASSIHLNEQYF | few | TRBV7-8 | NA | TRBJ2-7
TGTGCCAGCAGCTTGGACAGCGTAGGAAACACCATATATTTT | CASSLDSVGNTIYF | NA | TRBV11-3 | NA | TRBJ1-3